This T cell receptor (beta chain) stems from a study of Ad26.COV2.S vaccination and SARS-CoV-2 variants. Whole-study context: Donor was in the COV1001 Ad26.COV2.S trial arm. Study-wide findings and caveats: Possible underestimation of total T cell responses by the TCR breadth and depth analyses was noted. Vaccinees showed greater spike-specific TCR breadth than placebo recipients.

Clones were read by immunoSEQ multiplex PCR, and TCRdb kept only the in-frame ones, dropping some. The data contain about 400,000 clones, approximately 91% of them singletons. In regard to this clone: Its antigen is undetermined.

V was cut by 3 bases and J by 5 bases, with 14 bases left in between. The CDR3 covers 13 residues. The germline V gene has CDR1 DFQATT and CDR2 SNEGSKA (reference sequence). The treatment is: 15 to 20 received Ad26.COV2.S at low or high dose, single or two shots; 5 received placebo; per-sample allocation not given. Samples analyzed were those drawn on day 63 after the first vaccine or placebo injection. An 18-55-year-old adult in Boston served as donor. The V gene is TRBV20-1, the J gene TRBJ2-7; D possibly uses TRBD1 or TRBD2 (5 bases each). The source of this sequence is a person aged 18-60 years who received the Ad26.COV2.S COVID-19 vaccine or a placebo. Sample: peripheral blood, taken in a trial of Ad26.COV2.S vaccine versus placebo. CDR3 nucleotides: TGCAGTGCTAGTAGTGGGACGGGGCACGAGCAGTACTTC. It is translated as CSASSGTGHEQYF.